The sequence of this T cell receptor (beta chain) was determined in a study of blood T cell repertoires in COVID-19. About the research overall: Italy, Spain and the United States were the sources of the convalescent and acute COVID-19 samples. T cells, B-cell-depleted T cells, or PBMCs provided the cDNA or gDNA that served as material.

V shed 2 bases and J shed 6 bases, with 4 bases lying between them. CDR3 length: 11 amino acids. Per the germline V gene, CDR1 is MNHEY and CDR2 is SVGAGI. Symptom resolution, clearance, or two negative PCRs marked the recovered donors of Cohort 3. In the source study's methods: Amplification of reference gene primers provided the estimated nucleated cell counts. Data came from immunoSEQ multiplex PCR; TCRdb stores just in-frame clones and leaves some out. V, J and clone size are those of that table, while D and trimming were read from the DNA. The sample yields under 200,000 clones, about 90% seen once. Comments on this clone: In the same sample, other DNA sequences code for this CDR3.

The V gene is TRBV6-5, the J gene TRBJ1-1; no reliable D call. The sample consisted of PBMCs or T cells enriched from blood (not recorded which). The sequence derives from a woman aged 45 to 65 who had recovered from COVID-19. CDR3 nucleotide sequence: TGTGCCAGCAGTTACGGCCCTGAAGCTTTCTTT. Protein sequence: CASSYGPEAFF.